This T cell receptor (beta chain) was captured by sequencing in a study of cytomegalovirus exposure and HLA in healthy donors. General study findings and limits: As a later analysis showed, several of the most significant clusters appeared to be linked to common viral pathogens.

The donors were healthy bone marrow donors. Although they were nominally healthy when sampled, donors likely had unrecorded immune exposures. Concerning this clone: Its antigen is not identified.

This CDR3 contains 15 residues. With 1 base removed from V and 2 bases from J, the gap between germline ends came to 12 bases. CDR1 is SGHNT, CDR2 YYREEE, per germline (reference sequence). PCR amplification relied on 60 Vbeta primers (plus 13 Jbeta primers). The method was immunoSEQ multiplex PCR; TCRdb's version includes in-frame clones alone and lacks a portion of them. The sample has some 140,000 clones; approximately 80% are singletons. The source is a male donor in good health and CMV-seropositive. The sequencing input was PBMCs. The rearrangement uses TRBV5-4 and TRBJ1-2, with D maybe TRBD1 (6 bases). In nucleotides, the CDR3 is TGTGCCAGCAGCTTGCAGGCAGGGGCAAACTATGGCTACACCTTC. Its translation: CASSLQAGANYGYTF.